The rows below give T cell receptor beta chains drawn from one sample of a study of vaccination effects on CD4 cells after COVID-19. The table came from immunoSEQ multiplex PCR; TCRdb's copy has only in-frame clones and leaves some out. The table has 20,000 to 25,000 clones, approximately 76% seen once; the top ten hold more than 9%. No antigens are known for them. The material was CD4+ T cells from PBMCs cultured with HCoV-229E spike peptides, obtained after COVID-19 vaccination. These receptors were obtained from a human donor who received a COVID-19 vaccine. The conserved cysteine and the conserved F or W are not part of the CDR3 here. The order of the fields is CDR3 length, J gene, V gene, CDR3 protein.

13,TRBJ2-1,TRBV3-1/TRBV3-2,ASSVLLAGKNEQF
14,TRBJ1-1,TRBV27,ASSSGQGARTPEAF
13,TRBJ2-1,TRBV11-2,ASGPGTSGGAEQF
13,TRBJ2-7,TRBV11-2,ASSFSTSGRYEQY
12,TRBJ2-1,TRBV3-1/TRBV3-2,ASSQRDRGHEQF
13,TRBJ2-5,TRBV14,ASSQGRRFQETQY
13,TRBJ2-1,TRBV10-1,ASQDSGGSYNEQF
12,TRBJ1-5,TRBV10-1,ASNLTGEHQPQH
13,TRBJ1-1,TRBV7-6,ASSLFNRPNTEAF
13,TRBJ2-7,TRBV23-1,ASSQEGQVTHEQY
13,TRBJ2-5,TRBV3-1/TRBV3-2,ASSPLAGWGETQY
12,TRBJ2-7,TRBV6-5,ASRQRDIFYEQY
12,TRBJ2-6,TRBV11-1,ASSSYSGANVLT
12,TRBJ2-5,TRBV5-1,ASSLVGLTETQY
15,TRBJ2-7,TRBV3-1/TRBV3-2,ASSPTPGTALAYEQY
13,TRBJ1-5,TRBV6-1,ASSEAWQGGWPQH
10,TRBJ2-2,TRBV12-3/TRBV12-4,ASSLDTGELF
10,TRBJ2-5,TRBV6-5,ASRRRGETQY
16,TRBJ2-5,TRBV3-1/TRBV3-2,ASSQESPGGLARETQY
11,TRBJ2-3,TRBV10-2,ASSRQGVDTQY
13,TRBJ2-5,TRBV5-1,ASSNLGHLTETQY
11,TRBJ1-1,TRBV27,ATKGILNTEAF
11,TRBJ1-1,TRBV11-2,ATWAGAHTEAF
10,TRBJ2-3,TRBV30,AWSEGSDTQY
10,TRBJ2-7,TRBV10-3,AIGTGDYEQY